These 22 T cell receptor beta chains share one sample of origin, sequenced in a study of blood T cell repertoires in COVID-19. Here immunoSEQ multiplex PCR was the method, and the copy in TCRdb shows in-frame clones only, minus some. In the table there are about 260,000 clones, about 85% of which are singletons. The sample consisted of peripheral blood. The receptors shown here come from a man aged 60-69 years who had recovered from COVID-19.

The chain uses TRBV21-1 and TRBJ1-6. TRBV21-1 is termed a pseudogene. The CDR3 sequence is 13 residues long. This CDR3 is CASRRSYNSPLHF. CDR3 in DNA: TGTGCCAGCAGACGGAGTTATAATTCACCCCTCCACTTT.

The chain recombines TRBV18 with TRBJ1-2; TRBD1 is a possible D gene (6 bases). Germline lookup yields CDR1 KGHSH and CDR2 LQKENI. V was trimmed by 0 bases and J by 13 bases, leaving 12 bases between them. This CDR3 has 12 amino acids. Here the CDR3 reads CASSPPGGAGTF. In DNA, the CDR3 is TGTGCCAGCTCACCACCTGGGGGGGCGGGCACCTTC.

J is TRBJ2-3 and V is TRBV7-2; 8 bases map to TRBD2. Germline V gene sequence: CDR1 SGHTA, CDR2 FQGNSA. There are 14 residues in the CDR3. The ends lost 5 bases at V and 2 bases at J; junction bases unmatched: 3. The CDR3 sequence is CASSPTSVTDTQYF. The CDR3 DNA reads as TGTGCCAGCAGCCCGACTAGCGTCACAGATACGCAGTATTTT. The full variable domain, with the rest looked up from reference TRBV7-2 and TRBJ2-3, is GAGVSQSPSNKVTEKGKDVELRCDPISGHTALYWYRQSLGQGLEFLIYFQGNSAPDKSGLPSDRFSAERTGGSVSTLTIQRTQQEDSAVYLCASSPTSVTDTQYFGPGTRLTVL.

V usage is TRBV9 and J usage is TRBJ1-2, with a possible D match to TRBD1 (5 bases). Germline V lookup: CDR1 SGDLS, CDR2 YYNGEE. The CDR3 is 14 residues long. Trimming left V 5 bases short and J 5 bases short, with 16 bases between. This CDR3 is CASRAYRGGYGYTF. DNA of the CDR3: TGTGCCAGCAGAGCCTACCGGGGGGGGTATGGCTACACCTTC.

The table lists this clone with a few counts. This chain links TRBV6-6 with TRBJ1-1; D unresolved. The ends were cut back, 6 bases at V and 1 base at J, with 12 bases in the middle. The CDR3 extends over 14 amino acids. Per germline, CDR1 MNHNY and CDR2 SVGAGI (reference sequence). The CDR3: CASSNSLENTEAFF. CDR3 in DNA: TGTGCCAGCAGCAACAGTTTGGAGAACACTGAAGCTTTCTTT.

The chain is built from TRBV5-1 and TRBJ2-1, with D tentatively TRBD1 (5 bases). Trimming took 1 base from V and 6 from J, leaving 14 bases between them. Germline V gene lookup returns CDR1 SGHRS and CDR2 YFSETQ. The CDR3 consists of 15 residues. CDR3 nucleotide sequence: TGCGCCAGCAGCTTGAAAGGGGTAACAAGCAATGAGCAGTTCTTC. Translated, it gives CASSLKGVTSNEQFF.

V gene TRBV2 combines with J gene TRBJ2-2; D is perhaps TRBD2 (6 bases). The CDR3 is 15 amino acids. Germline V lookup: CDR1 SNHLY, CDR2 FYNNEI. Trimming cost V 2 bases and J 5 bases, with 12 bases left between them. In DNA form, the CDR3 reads TGTGCCAGCAGTGAACAGGCAGGGAGGACCGGGGAGCTGTTTTTT. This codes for CASSEQAGRTGELFF.

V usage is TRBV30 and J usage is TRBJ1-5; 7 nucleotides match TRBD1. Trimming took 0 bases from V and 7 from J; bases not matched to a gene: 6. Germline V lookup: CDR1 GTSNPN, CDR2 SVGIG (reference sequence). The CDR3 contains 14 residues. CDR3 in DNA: TGTGCCTGGAGTGTACAGGGGTACAGGCAGCCCCAGCATTTT. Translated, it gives CAWSVQGYRQPQHF.

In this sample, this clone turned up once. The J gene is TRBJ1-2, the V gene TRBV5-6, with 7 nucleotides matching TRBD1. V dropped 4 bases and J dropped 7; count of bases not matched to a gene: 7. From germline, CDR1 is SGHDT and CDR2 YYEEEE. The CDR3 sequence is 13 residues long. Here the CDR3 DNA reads TGTGCCAGCAGCACCACAGGGGACGGTGGCTACACCTTC. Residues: CASSTTGDGGYTF.

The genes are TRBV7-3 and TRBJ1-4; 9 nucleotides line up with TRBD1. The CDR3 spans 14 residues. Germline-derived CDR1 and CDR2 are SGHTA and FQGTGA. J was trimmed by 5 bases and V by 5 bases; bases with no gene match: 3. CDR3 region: CASSPTGGNEKLFF. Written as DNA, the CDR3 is TGTGCCAGCAGCCCTACAGGGGGCAATGAAAAACTGTTTTTT.

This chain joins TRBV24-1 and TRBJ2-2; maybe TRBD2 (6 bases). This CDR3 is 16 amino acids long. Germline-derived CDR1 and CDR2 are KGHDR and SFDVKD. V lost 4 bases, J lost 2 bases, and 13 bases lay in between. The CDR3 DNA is TGTGCCACCAGTGACCCGTGGGGGGACAACACCGGGGAGCTGTTTTTT. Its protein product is CATSDPWGDNTGELFF.

CDR3 bases: TGTGCCAGCAGCCGAACCATTGGACTAGCGGGGGGGCAGTACTTC. Translating it yields CASSRTIGLAGGQYF. The chain is built from TRBV6-5 and TRBJ2-7; TRBD2 matches 14 bases. V gave up 6 bases and J gave up 9 bases; unmatched junction bases: 10. Germline CDR1 reads MNHEY; CDR2 reads SVGAGI. The length of the CDR3 is 15 residues.

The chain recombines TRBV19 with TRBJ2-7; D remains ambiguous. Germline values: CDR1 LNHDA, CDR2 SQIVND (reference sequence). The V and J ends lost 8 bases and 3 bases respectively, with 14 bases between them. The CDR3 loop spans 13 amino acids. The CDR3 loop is CASSPMAGYEQYF. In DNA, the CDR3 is TGTGCCAGTTCCCCAATGGCAGGCTACGAGCAGTACTTC.

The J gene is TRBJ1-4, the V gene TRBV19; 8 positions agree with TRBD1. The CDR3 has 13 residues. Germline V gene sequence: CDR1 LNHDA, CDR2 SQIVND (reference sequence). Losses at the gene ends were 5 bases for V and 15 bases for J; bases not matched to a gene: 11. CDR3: CASSLRQGPRVFF. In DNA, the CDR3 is TGTGCCAGTAGTCTTCGACAGGGGCCGAGGGTGTTTTTT.

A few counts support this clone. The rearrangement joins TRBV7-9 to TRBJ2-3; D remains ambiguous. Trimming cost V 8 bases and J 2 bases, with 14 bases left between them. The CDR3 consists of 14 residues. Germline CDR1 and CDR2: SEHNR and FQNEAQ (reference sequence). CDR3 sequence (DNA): TGTGCCAGCGAGCTAAACTACCCCACAGATACGCAGTATTTT. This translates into CASELNYPTDTQYF.

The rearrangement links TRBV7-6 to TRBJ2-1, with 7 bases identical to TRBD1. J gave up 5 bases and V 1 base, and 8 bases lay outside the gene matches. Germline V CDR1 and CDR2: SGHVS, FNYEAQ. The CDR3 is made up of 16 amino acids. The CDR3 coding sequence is TGTGCCAGCAGCTTAGGCTTTGGGACAGTCAACAATGAGCAGTTCTTC. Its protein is CASSLGFGTVNNEQFF. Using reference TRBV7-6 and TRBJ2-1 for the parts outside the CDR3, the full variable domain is GAGVSQSPRYKVTKRGQDVALRCDPISGHVSLYWYRQALGQGPEFLTYFNYEAQQDKSGLPNDRFSAERPEGSISTLTIQRTEQRDSAMYRCASSLGFGTVNNEQFFGPGTRLTVL.

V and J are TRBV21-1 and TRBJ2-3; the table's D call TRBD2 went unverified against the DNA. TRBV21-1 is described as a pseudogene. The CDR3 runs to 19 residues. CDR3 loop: CASSKTPIGTSVSTDTQYF. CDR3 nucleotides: TGTGCCAGCAGCAAAACTCCTATAGGGACTAGCGTAAGCACAGATACGCAGTATTTT.

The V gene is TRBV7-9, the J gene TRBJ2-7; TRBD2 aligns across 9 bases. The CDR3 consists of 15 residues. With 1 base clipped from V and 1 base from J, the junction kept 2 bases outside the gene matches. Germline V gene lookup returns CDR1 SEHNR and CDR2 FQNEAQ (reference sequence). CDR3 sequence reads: CASSLVSGGSYEQYF. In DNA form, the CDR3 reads TGTGCCAGCAGCTTAGTAAGCGGGGGGTCCTACGAGCAGTACTTC.

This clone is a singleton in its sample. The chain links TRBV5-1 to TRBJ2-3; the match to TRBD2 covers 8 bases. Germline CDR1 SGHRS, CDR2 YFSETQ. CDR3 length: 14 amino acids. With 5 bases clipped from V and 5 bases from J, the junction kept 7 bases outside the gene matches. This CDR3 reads CASSRGLAIDTQYF. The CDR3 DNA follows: TGCGCCAGCAGTCGCGGACTAGCCATAGATACGCAGTATTTT.

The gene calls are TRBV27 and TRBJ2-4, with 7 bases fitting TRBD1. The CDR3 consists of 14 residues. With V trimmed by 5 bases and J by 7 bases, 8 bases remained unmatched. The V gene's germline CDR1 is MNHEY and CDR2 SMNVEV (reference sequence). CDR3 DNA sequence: TGTGCCAGCAGTCCGCCGGGACAGTGGAACATTCAGTACTTC. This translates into CASSPPGQWNIQYF.

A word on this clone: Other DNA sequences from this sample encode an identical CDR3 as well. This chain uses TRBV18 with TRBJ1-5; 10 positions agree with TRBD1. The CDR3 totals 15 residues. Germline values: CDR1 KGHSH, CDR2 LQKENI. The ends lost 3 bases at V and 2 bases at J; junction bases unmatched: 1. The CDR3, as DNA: TGTGCCAGCTCACCTGGGACAGGGGGCAATCAGCCCCAGCATTTT. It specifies CASSPGTGGNQPQHF.

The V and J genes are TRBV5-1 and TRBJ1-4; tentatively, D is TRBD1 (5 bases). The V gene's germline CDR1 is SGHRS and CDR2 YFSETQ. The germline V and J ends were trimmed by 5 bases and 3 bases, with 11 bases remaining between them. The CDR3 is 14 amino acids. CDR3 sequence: CASSHGGSNEKLFF. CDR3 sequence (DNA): TGCGCCAGCAGTCATGGGGGGTCTAATGAAAAACTGTTTTTT.